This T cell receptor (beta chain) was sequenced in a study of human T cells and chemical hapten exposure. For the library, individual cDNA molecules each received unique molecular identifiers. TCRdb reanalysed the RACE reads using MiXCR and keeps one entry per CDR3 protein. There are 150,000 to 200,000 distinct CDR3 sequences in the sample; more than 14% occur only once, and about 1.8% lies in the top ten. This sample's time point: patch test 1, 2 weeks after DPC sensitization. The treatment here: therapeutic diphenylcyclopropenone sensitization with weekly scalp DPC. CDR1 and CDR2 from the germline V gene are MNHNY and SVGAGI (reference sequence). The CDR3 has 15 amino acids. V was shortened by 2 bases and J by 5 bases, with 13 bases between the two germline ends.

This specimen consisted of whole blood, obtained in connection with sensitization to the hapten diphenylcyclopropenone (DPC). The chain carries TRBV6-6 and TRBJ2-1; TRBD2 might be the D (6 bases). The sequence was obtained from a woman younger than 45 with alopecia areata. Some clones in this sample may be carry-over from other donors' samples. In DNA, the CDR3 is TGTGCCAGCAGTTACGCCCCCCGGACTAACAATGAGCAGTTCTTC. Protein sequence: CASSYAPRTNNEQFF.